Presented here are 15 T cell receptor beta chains from one specimen sequenced in a study of cytomegalovirus exposure and HLA in healthy donors. PCR involved 60 Vbeta and 13 Jbeta primers. Sequenced by immunoSEQ multiplex PCR; TCRdb stores in-frame clones only, minus some. Of roughly 140,000 clones in the sample, approximately 78% are singletons; the top ten hold less than 3%. Sequencing was performed on PBMCs. The source is a female donor in good health and CMV-seronegative.

The V call is TRBV28, the J call TRBJ1-6, with D uncertain. Trimming took off 8 bases at V and 4 bases at J, with 12 bases between the two ends. This CDR3 spans 14 amino acids. Germline CDR1 MDHEN, CDR2 SYDVKM. The CDR3 DNA reads TGTGCCAGCCTTAAATCGGGTTATAATTCACCCCTCCACTTT. Amino acids: CASLKSGYNSPLHF.

The chain combines TRBV27 with TRBJ2-7; D uncertain. The CDR3 is made up of 15 amino acids. Trimming cost V 8 bases and J 3 bases, with 20 bases left between them. CDR1 and CDR2 from the germline V gene are MNHEY and SMNVEV (reference sequence). The DNA of the CDR3 is TGTGCCAGCCCCACGAAAGCGTACCCCTACTACGAGCAGTACTTC. It translates to CASPTKAYPYYEQYF.

The chain carries TRBV5-1 and TRBJ1-4, with 7 bases aligning to TRBD1. J gave up 4 bases and V 0 bases, and 9 bases lay outside the gene matches. CDR1 SGHRS and CDR2 YFSETQ come from the germline V gene. CDR3 length equals 17 residues. CDR3 protein: CASSLGQGIIGNEKLFF. CDR3 DNA: TGCGCCAGCAGCTTGGGACAGGGTATCATCGGTAATGAAAAACTGTTTTTT.

Written as DNA, the CDR3 is TGTGCCAGCAGCCCCGACCAGACTACTACAGATACGCAGTATTTT. It codes for CASSPDQTTTDTQYF. V is TRBV5-4 and J is TRBJ2-3, with D perhaps matching TRBD2 (5 bases). Germline V gene sequence: CDR1 SGHNT, CDR2 YYREEE (reference sequence). The ends were cut back, 4 bases at V and 3 bases at J, with 15 bases in the middle. This CDR3 has 15 residues.

The chain is built from TRBV29-1 and TRBJ1-2, with TRBD1 as a possible D gene (6 bases). Between the trimmed V and J ends, which lost 4 bases and 2 bases, there was a span of 11 bases. The CDR3 is 13 residues long. Germline CDR1 SQVTM, CDR2 ANQGSEA. The CDR3 sequence is CSVAGGPNYGYTF. CDR3 nucleotide sequence: TGCAGCGTTGCCGGGGGGCCCAACTATGGCTACACCTTC.

V usage is TRBV30 and J usage is TRBJ1-1; TRBD1 is a possible D gene (5 bases). CDR1 and CDR2 from the germline V gene are GTSNPN and SVGIG (reference sequence). The V end was cut by 1 base, the J end by 5 bases, with 8 bases between. The CDR3 runs to 12 residues. The CDR3 region has the DNA TGTGCCTGGAGTGCCGGGGGAACTGAAGCTTTCTTT. Amino acid sequence: CAWSAGGTEAFF.

There are a few counts of this clone. This chain connects TRBV5-1 to TRBJ1-1; 12 bases match TRBD1. J was trimmed by 5 bases and V by 1 base; bases with no gene match: 9. CDR3 length equals 17 residues. The germline gives CDR1 SGHRS, CDR2 YFSETQ. This CDR3 reads CASSLYWDRGPGTEAFF. Written as DNA, the CDR3 is TGCGCCAGCAGCTTGTACTGGGACAGGGGGCCGGGAACTGAAGCTTTCTTT. The whole variable domain, remainder taken from reference TRBV5-1 and TRBJ1-1, is KAGVTQTPRYLIKTRGQQVTLSCSPISGHRSVSWYQQTPGQGLQFLFEYFSETQRNKGNFPGRFSGRQFSNSRSEMNVSTLELGDSALYLCASSLYWDRGPGTEAFFGQGTRLTVV.

With regard to this clone: Its ends do not fully match the called genes, so a read error is possible. The chain uses TRBV6-5 and TRBJ1-2; the match to TRBD1 covers 7 bases. CDR1 and CDR2 from the germline V gene are MNHEY and SVGAGI. The CDR3 totals 15 residues. DNA for the CDR3: TGTGCCAGCAGCAAAAAACCAGGGGGTACCGCTGGCTACCCCTTC. Its translation is CASSKKPGGTAGYPF.

This chain connects TRBV7-2 to TRBJ2-7; the match to TRBD1 covers 7 bases. Trimming removed 3 bases from V and 3 bases from J; junction bases left unmatched: 8. Germline loops: CDR1 SGHTA, CDR2 FQGNSA. This CDR3 has 15 residues. The DNA for the CDR3 is TGTGCCAGCAGCTTTCGGGGACAGCTCAACTACGAGCAGTACTTC. Amino acid sequence: CASSFRGQLNYEQYF.

The rearrangement joins TRBV5-1 to TRBJ2-2; weak D call: TRBD1 (6 bases). This CDR3 spans 15 amino acids. In germline, CDR1 is SGHRS, CDR2 YFSETQ. The V and J ends lost 2 bases and 4 bases respectively, with 12 bases between them. CDR3 loop: CASSLGAGVTGELFF. CDR3 DNA: TGCGCCAGCAGCTTAGGGGCAGGGGTCACCGGGGAGCTGTTTTTT.

The chain links TRBV15 to TRBJ2-1; D is ambiguous. The CDR3 spans 12 residues. Trimming pared 1 base from V and 7 bases from J, leaving 5 bases between. Germline V gene lookup returns CDR1 LNHNV and CDR2 YYDKDF (reference sequence). CDR3 nucleotides: TGTGCCACCAGCAGAGCCGGGAATGAGCAGTTCTTC. Translated, it gives CATSRAGNEQFF.

This chain joins TRBV6-4 and TRBJ2-7, with 8 bases aligning to TRBD1. V trimming: 11 bases; J trimming: 5 bases; junction bases outside the gene matches: 8. The CDR3 totals 12 residues. Germline loops: CDR1 MRHNA, CDR2 SNTAGT. CDR3 amino acids: CAGDRGRNEQYF. CDR3 DNA: TGTGCCGGTGACAGGGGCAGGAACGAGCAGTACTTC.

The chain links TRBV30 to TRBJ1-4; no clear D. CDR3 length equals 19 residues. From germline, CDR1 is GTSNPN and CDR2 SVGIG (reference sequence). Trimming cost V 0 bases and J 3 bases, with 23 bases left between them. CDR3 loop: CAWSVLPLREHSANEKLFF. CDR3 sequence (DNA): TGTGCCTGGAGTGTACTCCCTCTGAGGGAACACTCAGCTAATGAAAAACTGTTTTTT.

This chain connects TRBV29-1 to TRBJ1-2; D possibly corresponds to TRBD1 (5 bases). Germline assignment: CDR1 SQVTM and CDR2 ANQGSEA. Trimming removed 7 bases at V and 8 bases at J, with 17 bases between. The CDR3 covers 12 residues. CDR3 coding DNA: TGCAGCGCCACCTGGGGGACTTCGGGCTACACCTTC. Translated: CSATWGTSGYTF.

This clone has only one observation. The chain couples TRBV7-9 to TRBJ2-7; the match to TRBD2 covers 7 bases. V was clipped by 5 bases and J by 3 bases; unmatched bases: 7. There are 14 residues in the CDR3. CDR1 is SEHNR and CDR2 is FQNEAQ in the germline V gene (reference sequence). The CDR3 DNA reads TGTGCCAGCAGCCTATCCGGACTAGACTACGAGCAGTACTTC. Its translation is CASSLSGLDYEQYF.